The 27 T cell receptor beta chains in this list originate from one sample, sequenced in a study of human T cells and chemical hapten exposure. Noted time point: patch test 2, 6 weeks after DPC sensitization. Treatment specified: therapeutic diphenylcyclopropenone sensitization with weekly scalp DPC. TCRdb redid the calling of the RACE reads with MiXCR, one entry per CDR3 protein. The sample contains about 85,000 distinct CDR3 sequences, roughly 11% of which appear only once. This sample comprised whole blood, obtained in connection with sensitization to the hapten diphenylcyclopropenone (DPC). These receptors all come from a man aged 18 to 30 with alopecia areata. Some clones in this sample may be carry-over from other donors' samples.

This clonotype was seen at least ten times. The J gene is TRBJ2-2, the V gene TRBV29-1; 8 bases fit TRBD2. Germline CDR1 reads SQVTM; CDR2 reads ANQGSEA. CDR3 length equals 12 residues. V lost 7 bases and J lost 6; bases outside the gene matches: 4. The CDR3 region is CSGTSLAGELFF. The CDR3 DNA is TGCAGCGGGACTAGCCTGGCCGGGGAGCTGTTTTTT.

This clonotype was seen many times. The V call is TRBV7-9, the J call TRBJ2-2, with D possibly called TRBD1 or TRBD2 (5 bases each). Germline V gene data show CDR1 as SEHNR and CDR2 as FQNEAQ (reference sequence). This CDR3 comprises 16 residues. V lost 1 base and J 4 bases, leaving 13 bases between the germline ends. CDR3: CASSLGDGSSTGELFF. CDR3 nucleotide sequence: TGTGCCAGCAGCTTAGGGGACGGCTCGAGCACCGGGGAGCTGTTTTTT.

The V call is TRBV5-1, the J call TRBJ2-7; D tentatively reads TRBD1 or TRBD2 (5 bases each). The germline V and J ends were trimmed by 4 bases and 0 bases, with 14 bases remaining between them. This CDR3 is 15 amino acids long. Germline V gives CDR1 SGHRS, CDR2 YFSETQ. The CDR3 nucleotides read TGCGCCAGCAGCGTGGGGACGCTCGTCTCCTACGAGCAGTACTTC. Amino acid sequence: CASSVGTLVSYEQYF.

The CDR3 DNA is TGTGCCAGCACCCCCTCGGGGAGGCTCAGCACAGATACGCAGTATTTT. Translation: CASTPSGRLSTDTQYF. The gene calls are TRBV28 and TRBJ2-3, with a tentative D call TRBD2 (6 bases). Trimming took off 7 bases at V and 0 bases at J, with 17 bases between the two ends. Germline V gives CDR1 MDHEN, CDR2 SYDVKM. The CDR3 spans 16 residues. The variable domain in full, with the rest retrieved from reference TRBV28 and TRBJ2-3, is DVKVTQSSRYLVKRTGEKVFLECVQDMDHENMFWYRQDPGLGLRLIYFSYDVKMKEKGDIPEGYSVSREKKERFSLILESASTNQTSMYLCASTPSGRLSTDTQYFGPGTRLTVL.

This clonotype was counted ten times or more. J is TRBJ2-7 and V is TRBV29-1; 8 bases fit TRBD2. The CDR3 length is 13 residues. The J segment lost 5 bases and the V segment lost 4 bases, leaving 7 bases of the junction unmatched. The germline gives CDR1 SQVTM, CDR2 ANQGSEA. The CDR3 protein is CSVGETSANEQYF. CDR3 bases: TGCAGCGTTGGAGAGACTAGCGCCAACGAGCAGTACTTC.

This clonotype was observed many times. This chain connects TRBV18 to TRBJ2-1; D call uncertain. This CDR3 is 15 amino acids long. The V end was cut by 0 bases, the J end by 1 base, with 7 bases between. Germline CDR1 is KGHSH and CDR2 is LQKENI. CDR3 sequence (DNA): TGTGCCAGCTCACCACCGGGGAATTCCTACAATGAGCAGTTCTTC. This gives the protein CASSPPGNSYNEQFF.

This sequence joins TRBV13 and TRBJ1-5, with 10 nucleotides matching TRBD1. The CDR3 extends over 17 amino acids. Losses at the gene ends were 2 bases for V and 5 bases for J; bases not matched to a gene: 9. Germline CDR1 PRHDT, CDR2 FYEKMQ (reference sequence). The DNA for the CDR3 is TGTGCCAGCAGCTTAACCGGGACAGGGGTTTTGGATCAGCCCCAGCATTTT. Translation: CASSLTGTGVLDQPQHF.

This clonotype showed up many times. The CDR3 DNA follows: TGTGCCAGCAGTTCCCTCGGACAGGGGATGAGCGCTTTCTTT. Protein: CASSSLGQGMSAFF. V is TRBV27 and J is TRBJ1-1, with TRBD1 matching 9 bases. The J segment lost 11 bases and the V segment lost 4 bases, leaving 11 bases of the junction unmatched. Germline CDR1 MNHEY, CDR2 SMNVEV (reference sequence). This CDR3 is built from 14 residues.

This clonotype was detected a few times. This chain uses TRBV29-1 with TRBJ2-5; D not resolved. The CDR3 has 11 amino acids. CDR1 SQVTM and CDR2 ANQGSEA come from the germline V gene. Deletions cut 6 bases from V and 4 bases from J, with 9 bases between. This CDR3 reads CSVSDRETQYF. The CDR3 DNA is TGCAGCGTATCCGATCGAGAGACCCAGTACTTC.

This clonotype was seen a few times. The chain recombines TRBV29-1 with TRBJ1-3; D gene uncertain. The V gene lost 5 bases and the J gene lost 4 bases, with 6 bases spanning the gap. This CDR3 contains 11 residues. Germline lookup yields CDR1 SQVTM and CDR2 ANQGSEA. As DNA, the CDR3 is TGCAGCGTTCGTCCAGGAAACACCATATATTTT. The encoded protein is CSVRPGNTIYF. Combining the CDR3 with reference TRBV29-1 and TRBJ1-3 gives the whole variable domain SAVISQKPSRDICQRGTSLTIQCQVDSQVTMMFWYRQQPGQSLTLIATANQGSEATYESGFVIDKFPISRPNLTFSTLTVSNMSPEDSSIYLCSVRPGNTIYFGEGSWLTVV.

The gene calls are TRBV4-3 and TRBJ1-6; D is perhaps TRBD1 (5 bases). Germline CDR1 LGHNA, CDR2 YSLEER. With 4 bases removed from V and 6 bases from J, the gap between germline ends came to 22 bases. The CDR3 has 18 residues. CDR3 amino acids: CASSRKNPSRDGNSPLHF. For the CDR3, the DNA is TGCGCCAGCAGCCGAAAGAATCCCTCCCGGGACGGTAATTCACCCCTCCACTTT.

This rearrangement joins TRBV7-2 to TRBJ1-3; D unclear. In germline, CDR1 is SGHTA, CDR2 FQGNSA. V lost 2 bases, J lost 4 bases, and 9 bases lay in between. This CDR3 contains 14 residues. The DNA of the CDR3 is TGTGCCAGCAGCTTACCCAACTCGGGAAACACCATATATTTT. Its protein is CASSLPNSGNTIYF.

This clonotype appeared a few times. J is TRBJ2-3 and V is TRBV2; TRBD2 is a possible D gene (7 bases). CDR1 is SNHLY and CDR2 is FYNNEI in the germline V gene. V gave up 5 bases and J gave up 2 bases, with 17 bases separating them. The CDR3 consists of 16 residues. The CDR3 DNA follows: TGTGCCAGCAGTTCCGGTCGGGGGGCGTTCACAGATACGCAGTATTTT. Translation: CASSSGRGAFTDTQYF. The full variable domain, rest sourced from reference TRBV2 and TRBJ2-3, is EPEVTQTPSHQVTQMGQEVILRCVPISNHLYFYWYRQILGQKVEFLVSFYNNEISEKSEIFDDQFSVERPDGSNFTLKIRSTKLEDSAMYFCASSSGRGAFTDTQYFGPGTRLTVL.

This clonotype was detected many times. The chain employs TRBV3-1 and TRBJ2-4; D is ambiguous. Germline-derived CDR1 and CDR2 are LGHDT and YNNKEL (reference sequence). Trimming pared 0 bases from V and 4 bases from J, leaving 10 bases between. The CDR3 is 15 amino acids. The CDR3 here is CASSQESGLKNIQYF. The DNA for the CDR3 is TGTGCCAGCAGCCAAGAATCGGGCCTGAAAAACATTCAGTACTTC.

The chain uses TRBV4-1 and TRBJ2-1; 7 bases are shared with TRBD2. This CDR3 is 15 amino acids long. V was pared by 0 bases and J by 9 bases, with 8 bases of the junction left unmatched. Per the germline V gene, CDR1 is MGHRA and CDR2 is YSYEKL. The CDR3 loop is CASSQDRAGRGEQFF. The CDR3 nucleotides read TGCGCCAGCAGCCAAGATAGAGCGGGGCGAGGTGAGCAGTTCTTC.

This clonotype has a count of ten or more. This chain links TRBV10-2 with TRBJ2-3; a possible D gene is TRBD2 (6 bases). Germline-derived CDR1 and CDR2 are WSHSY and SAAADI. The ends were cut back, 8 bases at V and 6 bases at J, with 21 bases in the middle. The CDR3 has 15 amino acids. The CDR3 DNA reads TGCGCCAGCGGAATATCTATCGGGGGAGCTGATACGCAGTATTTT. This translates into CASGISIGGADTQYF.

This clonotype showed up many times. The V and J genes are TRBV10-2 and TRBJ1-5; D ambiguous. Germline CDR1 and CDR2: WSHSY and SAAADI. Trimming pared 10 bases from V and 3 bases from J, leaving 31 bases between. The CDR3 extends over 19 amino acids. The CDR3 region has the DNA TGCGCCACCCAGGCGGGCTTTGGGGTTATGGGTATATCCAATCAGCCCCAGCATTTT. Translating it yields CATQAGFGVMGISNQPQHF.

This clonotype has a count of ten or more. The gene calls are TRBV19 and TRBJ1-1; TRBD1 is a possible D gene (5 bases). Germline V gene data show CDR1 as LNHDA and CDR2 as SQIVND (reference sequence). This CDR3 is 13 amino acids long. Trimming took 7 bases from V and 3 from J, leaving 12 bases between them. The DNA of the CDR3 is TGTGCCAGTATCGCAGGGTGGGACACTGAAGCTTTCTTT. Residues: CASIAGWDTEAFF.

This clonotype was detected ten times or more. CDR3 in DNA: TGTGCCAGCAGCTTGGCGGCAGGGTTCAATCAGCCCCAGCATTTT. Protein sequence: CASSLAAGFNQPQHF. This sequence joins TRBV5-6 and TRBJ1-5; a weak D match, TRBD1 (5 bases). V lost 0 bases, J lost 3 bases, and 10 bases lay in between. The CDR3 runs 15 residues. Per the germline V gene, CDR1 is SGHDT and CDR2 is YYEEEE.

Notes on this clonotype: Germline is not matched at one junction end, which may reflect a read error. The rearrangement uses TRBV10-3 and TRBJ2-6; D gene ambiguous. Germline values: CDR1 ENHRY, CDR2 SYGVKD. This CDR3 spans 9 amino acids. The CDR3 region is CAIKRSGPF. The CDR3 region has the DNA TGTGCCATCAAAAGGTCCGGACCTTTC.

This clonotype has just a few counts. The chain has TRBV29-1 and TRBJ1-3; TRBD1 is a possible D gene (6 bases). Trimming pared 7 bases from V and 8 bases from J, leaving 18 bases between. The CDR3 runs to 13 residues. CDR1 and CDR2 from the germline V gene are SQVTM and ANQGSEA. The CDR3 region is CSAFSGVSDTIYF. DNA of the CDR3: TGCAGCGCATTTTCAGGGGTGTCAGACACCATATATTTT.

This clonotype has ten or more counts. The chain has TRBV7-3 and TRBJ2-2, with a tentative D call TRBD1 (5 bases). The CDR3 spans 16 residues. The germline V and J ends were trimmed by 1 base and 5 bases, with 14 bases remaining between them. Germline V CDR1 and CDR2: SGHTA, FQGTGA. In nucleotides, the CDR3 is TGTGCCAGCAGCTTAAATGGGGCGCTACTTACCGGGGAGCTGTTTTTT. This encodes CASSLNGALLTGELFF.

This clonotype was counted many times. The rearrangement links TRBV7-9 to TRBJ1-2; maybe TRBD1 (6 bases). The germline V gene has CDR1 SEHNR and CDR2 FQNEAQ (reference sequence). The CDR3 sequence is 13 residues long. Trimming shortened V by 9 bases and J by 6 bases, and 17 bases separated the two germline ends. CDR3 in amino acids: CASGYTGGHGYTF. CDR3 DNA sequence: TGTGCCAGTGGATACACTGGGGGCCATGGCTACACCTTC.

In this sample, this clonotype turned up many times. The chain couples TRBV6-1 to TRBJ1-4; D may be TRBD1 (5 bases). The CDR3 totals 14 residues. The germline V and J ends were trimmed by 7 bases and 6 bases, with 15 bases remaining between them. CDR1 is MNHNS, CDR2 SASEGT, per germline. The CDR3 loop reads CASKKAGLYEKLFF. In DNA, the CDR3 is TGTGCCAGCAAAAAGGCAGGGCTATATGAAAAACTGTTTTTT.

The chain couples TRBV12-3 or TRBV12-4 to TRBJ1-6; D remains ambiguous. The CDR3 has 13 residues. Trimming left V 7 bases short and J 2 bases short, with 6 bases between. The DNA for the CDR3 is TGTGCCAGCAAGGGAACCTATAATTCACCCCTCCACTTT. Protein sequence: CASKGTYNSPLHF.

The table lists this clonotype with a few counts. The chain employs TRBV20-1 and TRBJ2-7; 8 bases are shared with TRBD1. This CDR3 comprises 13 residues. Germline values: CDR1 DFQATT, CDR2 SNEGSKA (reference sequence). V shed 6 bases and J 1 base; nucleotides not matched to a gene: 5. The CDR3: CSARQGTSYEQYF. DNA of the CDR3: TGCAGTGCCCGACAGGGGACGTCCTACGAGCAGTACTTC.

The chain couples TRBV12-3 or TRBV12-4 to TRBJ1-4; 9 bases align to TRBD1. V was pared by 6 bases and J by 0 bases, with 2 bases of the junction left unmatched. This CDR3 has 15 residues. CDR3 sequence: CASRRQGATNEKLFF. The CDR3 coding sequence is TGTGCCAGCAGAAGACAGGGGGCAACTAATGAAAAACTGTTTTTT.